The clone carrying this T cell receptor beta chain was recorded only once. Antigen specificity is unknown. Every patient was affected by relapse after autologous stem cell transplantation, while exposure to brentuximab vedotin was not uniform. Sequencing used immunoSEQ multiplex PCR; TCRdb keeps in-frame clones, though not all of them. The data hold some 150,000 clones, with 78% observed a single time. This record comes from a study of PD-1 blockade in classical Hodgkin lymphoma. General study findings and limits: A reduction in baseline TCR diversity was reportedly seen in newly diagnosed patients relative to healthy donors. Baseline diversity resembling that of newly diagnosed patients was seen in complete responders. By C4D1 there was a significant rise in CD4+ TCR diversity but not in CD8+ TCR diversity. Patients who began taking nivolumab under 1 year after ASCT were left out.

Trimming cost V 2 bases and J 4 bases, with 0 bases left between them. This CDR3 comprises 10 residues. From germline, CDR1 is SNHLY and CDR2 FYNNEI. This chain uses TRBV2 with TRBJ2-7; D remains unclear. The clonotype originates from a human donor with classical Hodgkin lymphoma. The sample here was peripheral blood mononuclear cells (PBMCs), taken before the second cycle of nivolumab. The DNA of the CDR3 is TGTGCCAGCAGTGAATACGAGCAGTACTTC. Translation: CASSEYEQYF.